The next 14 T cell receptor beta chains were all read from a single sample in a study of OX40 agonist ivuxolimab in advanced cancers. Measured with immunoSEQ multiplex PCR; TCRdb has only the in-frame clones, and not every one. The data hold over 50,000 clones, with roughly 86% observed a single time. The material was CD4+ or CD8+ T cells sorted from blood, obtained in a trial of the OX40 agonist ivuxolimab. These receptors all stem from an adult with an advanced solid tumor such as melanoma, head and neck, liver or kidney cancer.

This clone is judged medium-sized. This chain connects TRBV10-3 to TRBJ2-7, with D perhaps matching TRBD1 (5 bases). Germline lookup yields CDR1 ENHRY and CDR2 SYGVKD. The CDR3 loop spans 14 amino acids. The V gene lost 9 bases and the J gene lost 4 bases, with 19 bases spanning the gap. This chain's CDR3 is CAISAWQGAYEQYF. The CDR3 region has the DNA TGTGCCATTTCCGCCTGGCAGGGTGCTTACGAGCAGTACTTC.

V and J are TRBV15 and TRBJ2-3; D unclear. The length of the CDR3 is 13 residues. Germline-derived CDR1 and CDR2 are LNHNV and YYDKDF (reference sequence). Trimming took 5 bases from V and 6 from J, leaving 12 bases between them. CDR3 sequence reads: CATSSEGLDTQYF. CDR3 nucleotides: TGTGCCACCAGCTCAGAAGGTCTGGATACGCAGTATTTT.

The J gene is TRBJ2-2, the V gene TRBV11-2; 9 bases align to TRBD1. After removal of 5 bases from V and 4 bases from J, the junction contained 5 bases not matched to a gene. The CDR3 is made up of 15 amino acids. Germline assignment: CDR1 SGHAT and CDR2 FQNNGV. CDR3: CASSPQGAGTGELFF. DNA for the CDR3: TGTGCCAGCAGCCCACAGGGGGCGGGCACCGGGGAGCTGTTTTTT. The variable domain in full, completed from reference TRBV11-2 and TRBJ2-2, reads EAGVAQSPRYKIIEKRQSVAFWCNPISGHATLYWYQQILGQGPKLLIQFQNNGVVDDSQLPKDRFSAERLKGVDSTLKIQPAKLEDSAVYLCASSPQGAGTGELFFGEGSRLTVL.

The gene calls are TRBV27 and TRBJ2-7, with TRBD1 matching over 10 bases. Germline V gene data show CDR1 as MNHEY and CDR2 as SMNVEV (reference sequence). There are 14 residues in the CDR3. V gave up 3 bases and J gave up 3 bases; unmatched junction bases: 2. The CDR3 region has the DNA TGTGCCAGCAGTTTCGGACAGGGGGTCTACGAGCAGTACTTC. This sequence encodes CASSFGQGVYEQYF.

This clone was counted only a few times. V usage is TRBV28 and J usage is TRBJ1-2; no clear D. Germline V gene data show CDR1 as MDHEN and CDR2 as SYDVKM. This CDR3 has 13 residues. V shed 7 bases and J shed 4 bases, with 13 bases lying between them. CDR3 coding DNA: TGTGCCAGCACCCCCCCACAGACCTATGGCTACACCTTC. This gives the protein CASTPPQTYGYTF.

This chain joins TRBV21-1 and TRBJ2-3; no check of the table's D call, TRBD2, against the DNA was made. TRBV21-1 is designated a pseudogene. CDR3 length: 16 amino acids. CDR3 region: CASSNAGRSGTDTQYF. The CDR3 DNA reads as TGTGCCAGCAGCAATGCGGGCAGGTCGGGCACAGATACGCAGTATTTT.

J is TRBJ2-3 and V is TRBV28; possibly TRBD1 for D (8 bases). The germline CDR1 and CDR2 sequences are MDHEN and SYDVKM. This CDR3 contains 15 residues. Trimming cost V 2 bases and J 1 base, with 10 bases left between them. The CDR3, as DNA: TGTGCCAGCAGTTTAACAGGGGGGGGCACAGATACGCAGTATTTT. Translation: CASSLTGGGTDTQYF.

The J gene is TRBJ2-1, the V gene TRBV9; the D gene is possibly TRBD2 (7 bases). The CDR3 is 15 residues long. V lost 7 bases and J 3 bases, leaving 17 bases between the germline ends. CDR1 is SGDLS, CDR2 YYNGEE, per germline. The CDR3 sequence is CASDPGEGRYNEQFF. DNA of the CDR3: TGTGCCAGCGATCCAGGGGAGGGCCGCTACAATGAGCAGTTCTTC.

The rearrangement links TRBV19 to TRBJ2-2; D not resolved. Germline CDR1 and CDR2: LNHDA and SQIVND (reference sequence). Trimming pared 5 bases from V and 8 bases from J, leaving 18 bases between. The CDR3 sequence is 15 residues long. CDR3 sequence (DNA): TGTGCCAGTAGTTCCTCGGGCAGCTCAGCGGGGGAGCTGTTTTTT. Encoded protein: CASSSSGSSAGELFF.

This chain links TRBV28 with TRBJ2-7, with 9 positions matching TRBD2. With 3 bases clipped from V and 3 bases from J, the junction kept 9 bases outside the gene matches. The CDR3 is made up of 16 amino acids. CDR1 is MDHEN, CDR2 SYDVKM, per germline. DNA for the CDR3: TGTGCCAGCAGTTTTACCGGTAGCGGGAGATTCTACGAGCAGTACTTC. It encodes CASSFTGSGRFYEQYF.

The chain has TRBV6-1 and TRBJ1-4, with D tentatively TRBD1 (5 bases). V was cut by 2 bases and J by 13 bases, with 20 bases left in between. Germline V gives CDR1 MNHNS, CDR2 SASEGT. The CDR3 has 15 residues. The CDR3 DNA reads as TGTGCCAGCAGTGAACGGAGAGGAGTGGGGGTCGCACTGTTTTTT. This sequence encodes CASSERRGVGVALFF.

The chain uses TRBV10-2 and TRBJ2-7; 14 bases map to TRBD2. Germline CDR1 is WSHSY and CDR2 is SAAADI. The CDR3 is made up of 18 amino acids. J was trimmed by 5 bases and V by 6 bases; bases with no gene match: 15. As DNA, the CDR3 is TGCGCCAGCAGCTATGGGACTAGCGGGGGCCCAACCCCCCACGAGCAGTACTTC. This sequence encodes CASSYGTSGGPTPHEQYF.

The chain has TRBV10-1 and TRBJ2-5; 9 bases align to TRBD2. The germline CDR1 and CDR2 sequences are WNHNN and SYGVQD (reference sequence). The CDR3 contains 14 residues. Trimming at V came to 3 bases and at J to 4 bases, leaving 3 bases not matched to a gene. The CDR3 DNA is TGCGCCAGCAGTGACAGCGGGGGGCTAGAGACCCAGTACTTC. The encoded protein is CASSDSGGLETQYF.

V gene TRBV7-9 combines with J gene TRBJ2-1, with D uncertain. The CDR3 length is 15 residues. Germline lookup yields CDR1 SEHNR and CDR2 FQNEAQ (reference sequence). V gave up 5 bases and J gave up 0 bases, with 11 bases separating them. CDR3 in DNA: TGTGCCAGCAGCGCCGTGGTGGTCTCCTACAATGAGCAGTTCTTC. Protein: CASSAVVVSYNEQFF.